This TCR beta chain was profiled in a study of OX40 agonist ivuxolimab in advanced cancers. The protocol was immunoSEQ multiplex PCR, while the TCRdb copy is restricted to in-frame clones and leaves out a portion. The data show roughly 80,000 clones, 85% seen once. The CDR3 sequence is 16 residues long. The junction had 14 bases not matched to a gene; V was cut back by 6 bases and J by 9 bases. The germline gives CDR1 SGHVS, CDR2 FQNEAQ. This clonotype originated in an adult with an advanced solid tumor such as melanoma, head and neck, liver or kidney cancer. The sequenced sample was CD4+ or CD8+ T cells sorted from blood, obtained in a trial of the OX40 agonist ivuxolimab. The genes are TRBV7-8 and TRBJ2-2, with 9 nucleotides matching TRBD1. The CDR3 DNA reads TGTGCCAGCAGTCGTGACAGGGGGACGCTCGTGAGGGAGCTGTTTTTT. Translating it yields CASSRDRGTLVRELFF.